These 29 T cell receptor beta chains were sequenced from one sample in a study of control samples from healthy donors and cancer patients. Assay used: immunoSEQ multiplex PCR; TCRdb lists only in-frame clones, some missing. The table lists 120,000 or so clones, roughly 91% of them singletons. Source material: blood. The source of these receptors is a man aged 40-55 years in good health.

This clone occurred a few times. The chain recombines TRBV24-1 with TRBJ1-4; D is undetermined. V was pared by 6 bases and J by 4 bases, with 8 bases between. CDR1 is KGHDR and CDR2 is SFDVKD in the germline V gene. The length of the CDR3 is 13 residues. CDR3 loop: CATSSPHNEKLFF. The CDR3 region has the DNA TGTGCCACCAGTAGCCCGCATAATGAAAAACTGTTTTTT.

Many counts were recorded for this clone. V and J are TRBV18 and TRBJ1-2; D not resolved. The germline V gene has CDR1 KGHSH and CDR2 LQKENI. V dropped 1 base and J dropped 3 bases, with 9 bases sitting between them. The CDR3 sequence is 14 residues long. CDR3: CASSPRADDYGYTF. CDR3 nucleotide sequence: TGTGCCAGCTCACCACGAGCTGACGACTATGGCTACACCTTC.

V and J are TRBV5-1 and TRBJ1-2; possible D gene TRBD1, 6 bases. The CDR3 contains 15 residues. The V gene's germline CDR1 is SGHRS and CDR2 YFSETQ. V was trimmed by 0 bases and J by 2 bases, leaving 11 bases between them. The CDR3 is CASSLAGGSNYGYTF. CDR3 in DNA: TGCGCCAGCAGCTTGGCGGGGGGCTCCAACTATGGCTACACCTTC.

The rearrangement joins TRBV5-1 to TRBJ1-1, with TRBD1 matching 9 bases. Germline lookup yields CDR1 SGHRS and CDR2 YFSETQ. This CDR3 comprises 16 residues. With 4 bases clipped from V and 1 base from J, the junction kept 8 bases outside the gene matches. CDR3 amino acids: CASSSGTGLRNTEAFF. DNA for the CDR3: TGCGCCAGCAGCAGCGGGACAGGGCTAAGGAACACTGAAGCTTTCTTT. The full variable domain, rest sourced from reference TRBV5-1 and TRBJ1-1, is KAGVTQTPRYLIKTRGQQVTLSCSPISGHRSVSWYQQTPGQGLQFLFEYFSETQRNKGNFPGRFSGRQFSNSRSEMNVSTLELGDSALYLCASSSGTGLRNTEAFFGQGTRLTVV.

With regard to this clone: Other DNA sequences in the sample encode the same CDR3. V usage is TRBV2 and J usage is TRBJ1-6; D is unresolved. This CDR3 is built from 14 residues. The germline V gene has CDR1 SNHLY and CDR2 FYNNEI. Deletions cut 4 bases from V and 10 bases from J, with 14 bases between. DNA for the CDR3: TGTGCCAGCAGTGCCCTTGCTGTGAACTCACCCCTCCACTTT. Protein product: CASSALAVNSPLHF.

This chain uses TRBV7-9 with TRBJ2-7; tentative D call: TRBD1 (7 bases). Germline-derived CDR1 and CDR2 are SEHNR and FQNEAQ (reference sequence). The CDR3 length is 16 residues. V was trimmed by 3 bases and J by 0 bases, leaving 15 bases between them. CDR3 DNA: TGTGCCAGCAGCTTCCGCGGGACAGCTTCCTCCTACGAGCAGTACTTC. Its protein product is CASSFRGTASSYEQYF.

The V gene is TRBV30, the J gene TRBJ1-6, with 7 bases matching TRBD1. CDR3 length: 16 amino acids. CDR1 is GTSNPN, CDR2 SVGIG, per germline (reference sequence). The trim removed 1 base at V and 8 bases at J, leaving 11 bases unmatched. CDR3 residues: CAWSADRDIRHSPLHF. In DNA, the CDR3 is TGTGCCTGGAGTGCAGACAGGGATATTAGGCATTCACCCCTCCACTTT.

The V gene is TRBV11-2, the J gene TRBJ2-3; perhaps TRBD2 as D (6 bases). This CDR3 has 12 residues. Trimming pared 11 bases from V and 2 bases from J, leaving 11 bases between. Germline CDR1 is SGHAT and CDR2 is FQNNGV. The CDR3 loop is CAGGENTDTQYF. CDR3 sequence (DNA): TGTGCCGGCGGGGAGAACACAGATACGCAGTATTTT. The full variable domain, in which reference TRBV11-2 and TRBJ2-3 provide the parts outside the CDR3, is EAGVAQSPRYKIIEKRQSVAFWCNPISGHATLYWYQQILGQGPKLLIQFQNNGVVDDSQLPKDRFSAERLKGVDSTLKIQPAKLEDSAVYLCAGGENTDTQYFGPGTRLTVL.

This clone showed up just once. The V and J genes are TRBV6-6 and TRBJ2-5, with D perhaps TRBD1 (6 bases). This CDR3 is built from 13 residues. Per germline, CDR1 MNHNY and CDR2 SVGAGI (reference sequence). Trimming pared 7 bases from V and 5 bases from J, leaving 14 bases between. The DNA of the CDR3 is TGTGCCAGCACCTACAGGGAGAGGGAGACCCAGTACTTC. Translated: CASTYRERETQYF.

The V call is TRBV19, the J call TRBJ2-2, with 16 positions matching TRBD2. Germline V gene sequence: CDR1 LNHDA, CDR2 SQIVND (reference sequence). This CDR3 is built from 21 residues. Germline trimming cut 4 bases from V and 7 bases from J; bases unmatched to any gene: 18. CDR3 protein: CASSSSPAMGTSGGAIGELFF. CDR3 DNA: TGTGCCAGTAGTAGTTCCCCCGCGATGGGGACTAGCGGGGGGGCTATCGGGGAGCTGTTTTTT.

J is TRBJ1-1 and V is TRBV7-2, with D unresolved. Germline V lookup: CDR1 SGHTA, CDR2 FQGNSA. V gave up 4 bases and J gave up 0 bases, with 6 bases separating them. The CDR3 is 13 amino acids. The DNA for the CDR3 is TGTGCCAGCAGCTCACGGCTGAACACTGAAGCTTTCTTT. It translates to CASSSRLNTEAFF. Looking up the rest from reference TRBV7-2 and TRBJ1-1 gives the full variable domain: GAGVSQSPSNKVTEKGKDVELRCDPISGHTALYWYRQSLGQGLEFLIYFQGNSAPDKSGLPSDRFSAERTGGSVSTLTIQRTQQEDSAVYLCASSSRLNTEAFFGQGTRLTVV.

DNA for the CDR3: TGTGCCAGCAGCTCGACAGGTAAAGAAGCTTTCTTT. Translation gives CASSSTGKEAFF. This chain connects TRBV13 to TRBJ1-1, with D perhaps matching TRBD1 (6 bases). The V gene lost 4 bases and the J gene lost 8 bases, with 11 bases spanning the gap. The CDR3 has 12 amino acids. CDR1 is PRHDT, CDR2 FYEKMQ, per germline (reference sequence).

The rearrangement links TRBV19 to TRBJ1-5; no clear D. Trimming pared 4 bases from V and 0 bases from J, leaving 16 bases between. The CDR3 is 17 residues long. Germline V gives CDR1 LNHDA, CDR2 SQIVND (reference sequence). The CDR3 region has the DNA TGTGCCAGTAGTAGGGTGGCAGGACTCCTTAGCAATCAGCCCCAGCATTTT. Translated: CASSRVAGLLSNQPQHF.

The chain couples TRBV18 to TRBJ1-6, with 9 bases that match TRBD1. J gave up 9 bases and V 4 bases, and 13 bases lay outside the gene matches. The germline CDR1 and CDR2 sequences are KGHSH and LQKENI. CDR3 length equals 17 residues. The CDR3 spells CASSRTGQGESLSPLHF. The CDR3, as DNA: TGTGCCAGCTCACGCACGGGACAGGGAGAAAGCCTTTCACCCCTCCACTTT. The entire variable domain, with the rest obtained from reference TRBV18 and TRBJ1-6, is as follows: NAGVMQNPRHLVRRRGQEARLRCSPMKGHSHVYWYRQLPEEGLKFMVYLQKENIIDESGMPKERFSAEFPKEGPSILRIQQVVRGDSAAYFCASSRTGQGESLSPLHFGNGTRLTVT.

CDR3 sequence: CASSRTRGLDQNIQYF. The CDR3 DNA is TGTGCCAGCAGTCGAACGAGGGGACTAGACCAAAACATTCAGTACTTC. This rearrangement joins TRBV6-2 or TRBV6-3 to TRBJ2-4; 8 bases map to TRBD2. V gave up 5 bases and J gave up 5 bases; unmatched junction bases: 11. Germline V gene lookup returns CDR1 MNHEY and CDR2 SVGEGT. CDR3 length equals 16 residues.

This sequence joins TRBV19 and TRBJ2-5; D possibly corresponds to TRBD2 (5 bases). The V gene lost 1 base and the J gene lost 5 bases, with 8 bases spanning the gap. This CDR3 has 13 amino acids. Germline V gene sequence: CDR1 LNHDA, CDR2 SQIVND (reference sequence). CDR3 loop: CASSIGGRETQYF. CDR3 bases: TGTGCCAGTAGTATAGGCGGGCGGGAGACCCAGTACTTC.

The J gene is TRBJ1-2, the V gene TRBV6-6; D is uncertain. There are 15 residues in the CDR3. V lost 5 bases and J lost 4, with 17 bases in between. Germline CDR1 MNHNY, CDR2 SVGAGI (reference sequence). CDR3 amino acids: CASSPPWEGGYGYTF. CDR3 DNA: TGTGCCAGCAGTCCCCCGTGGGAGGGAGGCTATGGCTACACCTTC.

The chain uses TRBV5-1 and TRBJ2-3, with D hard to call. Trimming took off 0 bases at V and 0 bases at J, with 8 bases between the two ends. Per germline, CDR1 SGHRS and CDR2 YFSETQ. The CDR3 is made up of 15 amino acids. The CDR3 DNA follows: TGCGCCAGCAGCTTGGCCAGAGGAAGCACAGATACGCAGTATTTT. It specifies CASSLARGSTDTQYF.

This clone was observed once. The chain couples TRBV24-1 to TRBJ2-1, with 11 bases aligning to TRBD1. Germline assignment: CDR1 KGHDR and CDR2 SFDVKD. With 6 bases clipped from V and 4 bases from J, the junction kept 7 bases outside the gene matches. The CDR3 contains 16 residues. CDR3: CATSTLGTGGYNEQFF. As DNA, the CDR3 is TGTGCCACCAGTACCTTGGGGACAGGGGGGTACAATGAGCAGTTCTTC.

This chain uses TRBV11-1 with TRBJ2-4; 9 bases line up with TRBD1. CDR3 length: 14 amino acids. V lost 4 bases, J lost 7 bases, and 5 bases stayed unmatched. From germline, CDR1 is SGHAT and CDR2 FQDESV (reference sequence). CDR3 residues: CASSSAGTGNIQYF. The CDR3 DNA reads TGTGCCAGCAGCTCTGCCGGGACAGGGAACATTCAGTACTTC.

Notes on this clone: Other DNA sequences in this specimen translate into the identical CDR3. The chain joins TRBV2 to TRBJ1-5; no reliable D call. CDR1 is SNHLY and CDR2 is FYNNEI in the germline V gene. The length of the CDR3 is 15 residues. V dropped 0 bases and J dropped 0 bases, with 6 bases sitting between them. CDR3 sequence: CASSEAEYSNQPQHF. DNA for the CDR3: TGTGCCAGCAGTGAAGCCGAATATAGCAATCAGCCCCAGCATTTT.

J is TRBJ2-3 and V is TRBV30; 10 nucleotides align to TRBD2. The V gene end was trimmed by 1 base and the J gene end by 0 bases; junction bases not matched to a gene: 13. The CDR3 is made up of 19 amino acids. Looked up from germline, CDR1 is GTSNPN and CDR2 is SVGIG (reference sequence). The CDR3 loop is CAWSDPGTSAYRSTDTQYF. The CDR3, as DNA: TGTGCCTGGAGTGACCCAGGGACTAGCGCATATCGAAGCACAGATACGCAGTATTTT.

The gene calls are TRBV5-1 and TRBJ2-2, with 11 bases lining up with TRBD2. The CDR3 loop spans 17 amino acids. Trimming cost V 4 bases and J 1 base; bases outside gene matches: 6. Germline lookup yields CDR1 SGHRS and CDR2 YFSETQ. CDR3 in amino acids: CASSELAGELNTGELFF. The DNA for the CDR3 is TGCGCCAGCAGCGAACTAGCGGGGGAACTGAACACCGGGGAGCTGTTTTTT. Full variable domain (remainder filled in from reference TRBV5-1 and TRBJ2-2): KAGVTQTPRYLIKTRGQQVTLSCSPISGHRSVSWYQQTPGQGLQFLFEYFSETQRNKGNFPGRFSGRQFSNSRSEMNVSTLELGDSALYLCASSELAGELNTGELFFGEGSRLTVL.

The chain recombines TRBV29-1 with TRBJ1-3, with unresolved D. The CDR3 contains 13 residues. V was cut by 3 bases and J by 0 bases, with 6 bases left in between. Per germline, CDR1 SQVTM and CDR2 ANQGSEA. The CDR3 spells CSVDADSGNTIYF. CDR3 sequence (DNA): TGCAGCGTTGATGCCGACTCTGGAAACACCATATATTTT.

The V gene is TRBV6-6, the J gene TRBJ1-3; no clear D. The CDR3 extends over 16 amino acids. V shed 2 bases and J shed 4 bases, with 15 bases lying between them. CDR1 and CDR2 from the germline V gene are MNHNY and SVGAGI (reference sequence). The CDR3: CASSYSQVMRGNTIYF. As DNA, the CDR3 is TGTGCCAGCAGTTACAGTCAGGTTATGCGGGGAAACACCATATATTTT.

The V call is TRBV5-5, the J call TRBJ2-3; TRBD2 agrees at 12 bases. V lost 5 bases and J lost 3; bases outside the gene matches: 7. Germline V gene lookup returns CDR1 SGHKS and CDR2 YYEKEE (reference sequence). This CDR3 has 16 amino acids. The CDR3 DNA sequence: TGTGCCAGCAGTTCCGCTAGCGGGGGGGTGACAGATACGCAGTATTTT. Its translation is CASSSASGGVTDTQYF.

This chain connects TRBV12-3 or TRBV12-4 to TRBJ1-4; possibly TRBD1 for D (5 bases). The V end lost 1 base, the J end lost 7 bases, and 7 bases lay between the germline ends. The CDR3 runs 13 residues. CDR3 DNA sequence: TGTGCCAGCAGTTTAGTTACAGGTGAAAAACTGTTTTTT. Translation: CASSLVTGEKLFF.

The chain uses TRBV29-1 and TRBJ1-5; TRBD1 matches 7 bases. Germline V gene data show CDR1 as SQVTM and CDR2 as ANQGSEA. The ends lost 6 bases at V and 5 bases at J; junction bases unmatched: 10. The CDR3 totals 14 residues. The CDR3 sequence is CSVRDRDTDQPQHF. CDR3 sequence (DNA): TGCAGCGTCCGAGACAGGGATACAGATCAGCCCCAGCATTTT.

The gene calls are TRBV11-2 and TRBJ2-7; D ambiguous. The germline V gene has CDR1 SGHAT and CDR2 FQNNGV. The CDR3 loop spans 14 amino acids. V was trimmed by 1 base and J by 2 bases, leaving 9 bases between them. The CDR3 reads CASSLVGIAYEQYF. The CDR3 bases are TGTGCCAGCAGCTTAGTAGGGATAGCCTACGAGCAGTACTTC.